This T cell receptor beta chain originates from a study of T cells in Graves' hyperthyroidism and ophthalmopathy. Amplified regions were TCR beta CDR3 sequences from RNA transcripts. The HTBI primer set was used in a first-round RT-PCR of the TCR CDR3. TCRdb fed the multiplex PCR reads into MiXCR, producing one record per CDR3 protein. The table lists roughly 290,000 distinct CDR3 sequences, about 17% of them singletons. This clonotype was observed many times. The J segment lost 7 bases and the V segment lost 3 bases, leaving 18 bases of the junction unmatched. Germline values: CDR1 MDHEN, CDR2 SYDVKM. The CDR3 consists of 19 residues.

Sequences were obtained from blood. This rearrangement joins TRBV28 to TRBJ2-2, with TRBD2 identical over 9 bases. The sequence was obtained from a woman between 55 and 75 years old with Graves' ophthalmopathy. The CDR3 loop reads CASSFGFKGGRAWSGELFF. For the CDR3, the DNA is TGTGCCAGCAGTTTCGGTTTTAAGGGCGGGAGGGCCTGGAGCGGGGAGCTGTTTTTT.